This TCR beta chain is drawn from a study of blood T cell repertoires in COVID-19. About the research overall: PBMCs, B-cell-depleted T cells, or T cells were the source of the cDNA or gDNA that made up the material.

CDR1 and CDR2 from the germline V gene are MDHEN and SYDVKM. The CDR3 runs 12 residues. Trimming cost V 6 bases and J 7 bases, with 10 bases left between them. Individuals aged about 18 to 95 years were recruited from fewer than 25 US areas. Categorization into cohorts depended on clinical history that participants reported. Assay used: immunoSEQ multiplex PCR; TCRdb lists only in-frame clones, some missing. Altogether hundreds of thousands of clones are present, 80% being singletons, with the ten largest covering approximately 4.6%. This clone appeared a single time. Sequencing used PBMCs or T cells enriched from blood (not recorded which). J is TRBJ1-5 and V is TRBV28; the D gene is possibly TRBD1 (6 bases). This receptor was obtained from a man under 40 with acute COVID-19. CDR3 sequence reads: CASRGGGQPQHF. CDR3 in DNA: TGTGCCAGCAGAGGCGGGGGCCAGCCCCAGCATTTT.